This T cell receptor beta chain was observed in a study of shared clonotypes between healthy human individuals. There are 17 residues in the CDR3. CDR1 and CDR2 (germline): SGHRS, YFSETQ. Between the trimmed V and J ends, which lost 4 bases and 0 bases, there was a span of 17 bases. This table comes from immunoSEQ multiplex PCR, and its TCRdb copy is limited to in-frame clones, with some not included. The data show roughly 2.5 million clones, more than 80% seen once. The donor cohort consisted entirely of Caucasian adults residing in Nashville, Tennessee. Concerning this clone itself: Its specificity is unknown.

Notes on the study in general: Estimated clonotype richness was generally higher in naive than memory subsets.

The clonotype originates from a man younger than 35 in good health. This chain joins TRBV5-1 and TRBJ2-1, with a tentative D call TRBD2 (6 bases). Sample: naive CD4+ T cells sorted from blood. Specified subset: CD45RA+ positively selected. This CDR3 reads CASSALAAGPSYNEQFF. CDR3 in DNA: TGCGCCAGCAGCGCTTTGGCGGCGGGACCCTCCTACAATGAGCAGTTCTTC.